The present entry profiles one T cell receptor (beta chain) with its context. Original handling: It was from reference gene primer amplification that nucleated cell counts were estimated. Some clones are missing from TCRdb's copy, which holds only in-frame ones; the method was immunoSEQ multiplex PCR. Clonal size and the V and J genes are those of that table, whereas D and trimming came from the DNA. The sample lists about 280,000 clones, 80% to 90% occurring once. This sample was taken from a study of blood T cell repertoires in COVID-19. Study background: Donors in the United States, Italy and Spain gave samples during acute or convalescent COVID-19. The cDNA or gDNA used as material had been derived from T cells, B-cell-depleted T cells, or PBMCs.

Germline CDR1 SGHDT, CDR2 YYEEEE. The CDR3 has 15 amino acids. V gave up 3 bases and J gave up 0 bases; unmatched junction bases: 1. The clonotype originates from a woman in her 70s with acute or convalescent COVID-19. Sequencing was carried out using peripheral blood. The rearrangement joins TRBV5-6 to TRBJ2-3; 10 nucleotides line up with TRBD2. CDR3 bases: TGTGCCAGCAGCTCGACTAGCGGGAGCACAGATACGCAGTATTTT. It encodes CASSSTSGSTDTQYF.